This is a list of T cell receptor beta chains from one sample in a study of shared clonotypes between healthy human individuals. Sequencing was performed with immunoSEQ multiplex PCR; in TCRdb, only in-frame clones are kept and a portion is missing. Found here are about 2.1 million clones, 85% to 95% of them singletons; the top ten hold under 2%. Sequenced material: naive CD8+ T cells from PBMCs. The receptors were sampled from a man aged 18-30 years in good health. Some clones in this sample may be carry-over from other donors' samples. The CDR3 runs from the conserved cysteine through the conserved F or W. A D gene is named only where the DNA matches it firmly. Size is omitted from some rows. Given values are once, few, many or a class for expanded clones.

v_call: TRBV27
d_call: -
clone_size: -
j_call: TRBJ1-2
cdr3_nt: TGTGCCAGCAGTTCGCAGGGTGACTACACCTTC
cdr3_aa: CASSSQGDYTF

v_call: TRBV6-1
d_call: -
clone_size: -
j_call: TRBJ1-2
cdr3_nt: TGTGCCAGCAGTATGACGGGTAATTATGGCTACACCTTC
cdr3_aa: CASSMTGNYGYTF

v_call: TRBV6-6
d_call: -
clone_size: -
j_call: TRBJ2-7
cdr3_nt: TGTGCCAGCACGTCGGGGACGTCCTACGAGCAGTACTTC
cdr3_aa: CASTSGTSYEQYF

v_call: TRBV6-1
d_call: -
clone_size: -
j_call: TRBJ2-7
cdr3_nt: TGTGCCAGCAGTGAGTGGGCTTCGGGGGCCTACGAGCAGTACTTC
cdr3_aa: CASSEWASGAYEQYF

v_call: TRBV29-1
d_call: -
clone_size: -
j_call: TRBJ2-1
cdr3_nt: TGCAGCGTTTCCGGGACCCTCTACAATGAGCAGTTCTTC
cdr3_aa: CSVSGTLYNEQFF

v_call: TRBV5-4
d_call: TRBD1
clone_size: -
j_call: TRBJ1-1
cdr3_nt: TGTGCCAGCAGCTCGACAGGGTCGGCTAGGGGCACTGAAGCTTTCTTT
cdr3_aa: CASSSTGSARGTEAFF

v_call: TRBV7-9
d_call: TRBD1
clone_size: -
j_call: TRBJ2-7
cdr3_nt: TGTGCCAGCAGCGTGACGGGACAGGTTACCTACGAGCAGTACTTC
cdr3_aa: CASSVTGQVTYEQYF

v_call: TRBV10-2
d_call: -
clone_size: -
j_call: TRBJ1-1
cdr3_nt: TGCGCCAGCAGCGTCATGGGTTTGACTGAAGCTTTCTTT
cdr3_aa: CASSVMGLTEAFF

v_call: TRBV7-8
d_call: TRBD2
clone_size: -
j_call: TRBJ2-1
cdr3_nt: TGTGCCAGCAGCTTAAAGGGACTAGCGATCTACAATGAGCAGTTCTTC
cdr3_aa: CASSLKGLAIYNEQFF

v_call: TRBV7-2
d_call: TRBD2
clone_size: few
j_call: TRBJ2-1
cdr3_nt: TGTGCCAGCAGCTCCCTAGCGGGAGGTCGGAATGAGCAGTTCTTC
cdr3_aa: CASSSLAGGRNEQFF

v_call: TRBV9
d_call: TRBD1
clone_size: -
j_call: TRBJ2-7
cdr3_nt: TGTGCCAGCAGCGCACCGGGACAGGGCTACGAGCAGTACTTC
cdr3_aa: CASSAPGQGYEQYF

v_call: TRBV9
d_call: TRBD1
clone_size: -
j_call: TRBJ2-7
cdr3_nt: TGTGCCAGCAGCGCCGGGACAGGGCTCCCCTACGAGCAGTACTTC
cdr3_aa: CASSAGTGLPYEQYF

v_call: TRBV21-1
d_call: -
clone_size: -
j_call: TRBJ1-2
cdr3_nt: TGTGCCAGCAGCATAACAGGGGAGTACACCTTC
cdr3_aa: CASSITGEYTF

v_call: TRBV11-2
d_call: TRBD1
clone_size: -
j_call: TRBJ1-4
cdr3_nt: TGTGCCAGCAGTCCACATCTTCCGGGACAGCAGAGCGAAAAACTGTTTTTT
cdr3_aa: CASSPHLPGQQSEKLFF

v_call: TRBV11-1
d_call: TRBD1
clone_size: -
j_call: TRBJ2-1
cdr3_nt: TGTGCCAGCAGCTTAGTTAACATACAGGGGGCTCATGAGCAGTTCTTC
cdr3_aa: CASSLVNIQGAHEQFF

v_call: TRBV7-9
d_call: TRBD2
clone_size: -
j_call: TRBJ2-1
cdr3_nt: TGTGCCAGCGACTCCCTAGCGGGACGACACAATGAGCAGTTCTTC
cdr3_aa: CASDSLAGRHNEQFF

v_call: TRBV28
d_call: TRBD1
clone_size: -
j_call: TRBJ1-1
cdr3_nt: TGTGCCAGCAGTTTAGGGCAGGGGGCGCGAACTGAAGCTTTCTTT
cdr3_aa: CASSLGQGARTEAFF

v_call: TRBV14
d_call: TRBD2
clone_size: -
j_call: TRBJ2-2
cdr3_nt: TGTGCCAGCAGCCCCGGAGTGACTAGCGGGAGATACACCGGGGAGCTGTTTTTT
cdr3_aa: CASSPGVTSGRYTGELFF

v_call: TRBV30
d_call: -
clone_size: few
j_call: TRBJ1-2
cdr3_nt: TGTGCCTGGAGTGTACTGCGAGGTGGCTACACCTTC
cdr3_aa: CAWSVLRGGYTF

v_call: TRBV27
d_call: TRBD2
clone_size: -
j_call: TRBJ2-1
cdr3_nt: TGTGCCAGCAGTTTAACGGGCGGGAGATTTTACAATGAGCAGTTCTTC
cdr3_aa: CASSLTGGRFYNEQFF

v_call: TRBV28
d_call: -
clone_size: -
j_call: TRBJ2-3
cdr3_nt: TGTGCCAGCAGACCCACACTTCGACCGGAGGATACGCAGTATTTT
cdr3_aa: CASRPTLRPEDTQYF